Described below is a single TCR beta chain sequence and its context. Its antigen is not identified. Tregs were sorted as CD4+CD25+CD127-/low cells. TCRdb independently ran MiXCR on the 5' RACE reads; one entry per CDR3 protein. The table shows about 57,000 distinct CDR3 sequences, with roughly 25% occurring only once. Study-level findings and limits: The TCR gene usage of tumor memory CD4+ T cells clustered together with blood and lymph node memory CD4+ cells and with lymph node naive CD4+ cells.

Trimming removed 1 base from V and 2 bases from J, with 11 bases in between. The CDR3 length is 15 residues. Germline values: CDR1 MNHNS, CDR2 SASEGT. Material for sequencing was tumor-infiltrating Tregs sorted from the breast tumor. The V gene is TRBV6-1, the J gene TRBJ2-5; D remains ambiguous. The clonotype comes from a female donor with breast cancer. The CDR3, as DNA: TGTGCCAGCAGTGAAGTTTTTACGGGTCAAGAGACCCAGTACTTC. Protein sequence: CASSEVFTGQETQYF.